This is a list of T cell receptor beta chains from one sample in a study of T cell responses to AZD1222 COVID-19 vaccine. Clones were read by immunoSEQ multiplex PCR, and TCRdb kept only the in-frame ones, dropping some. The sample includes more than 100,000 clones, around nine tenths seen only once; the top ten take 6.5% to 9%. The sequencing used peripheral blood, collected on day 0 of AZD1222 vaccination. The receptors stem from an adult in good health. CDR3s include the opening cysteine and the closing phenylalanine or tryptophan. The D gene is left open where the match is weak. Clone size is stated in some rows and not others, as once, few, many or a class when expanded.

clone_size j_call d_call v_call cdr3_aa cdr3_nt
. TRBJ1-4 TRBD1 TRBV10-2 CASADRGNEKLFF TGCGCCAGCGCGGACAGGGGGAATGAAAAACTGTTTTTT
. TRBJ1-2 . TRBV18 CASSRERQVANYGYTF TGTGCCAGCTCACGAGAACGACAGGTAGCTAACTATGGCTACACCTTC
. TRBJ2-1 . TRBV19 CASSIDLGEQFF TGTGCCAGTAGTATAGATCTAGGTGAGCAGTTCTTC
. TRBJ1-1 . TRBV3-1/TRBV3-2 CASSSRGIKNTEAFF TGTGCCAGCAGTTCCCGAGGCATTAAGAACACTGAAGCTTTCTTT
. TRBJ1-1 . TRBV3-1/TRBV3-2 CASVRAGGTEAFF TGTGCCAGCGTACGGGCGGGGGGCACTGAAGCTTTCTTT
few TRBJ1-1 . TRBV27 CASSLSLRGFPEAFF TGTGCCAGCAGTTTATCGTTAAGGGGATTTCCTGAAGCTTTCTTT
. TRBJ2-7 TRBD2 TRBV2 CASSLTSGTYEQYF TGTGCCAGCAGCCTGACTAGCGGAACCTACGAGCAGTACTTC
. TRBJ1-2 . TRBV7-2 CASSPSDNFYGYTF TGTGCCAGCAGCCCATCGGACAACTTCTATGGCTACACCTTC
. TRBJ2-6 . TRBV18 CASSPGYSGANVLTF TGTGCCAGCTCACCAGGATACTCTGGGGCCAACGTCCTGACTTTC
. TRBJ1-1 TRBD1 TRBV28 CASSLGTAELEAFF TGTGCCAGCAGTCTCGGGACAGCCGAACTTGAAGCTTTCTTT
. TRBJ1-5 . TRBV19 CATLGGFGNQPQHF TGTGCCACCCTTGGGGGGTTCGGCAATCAGCCCCAGCATTTT
. TRBJ1-1 . TRBV30 CAWSRQTNTEAFF TGTGCCTGGAGTAGACAGACGAACACTGAAGCTTTCTTT
. TRBJ1-2 . TRBV6-5 CASSLGGLPYGYTF TGTGCCAGCAGTTTGGGCGGATTGCCCTATGGCTACACCTTC
. TRBJ1-2 TRBD1 TRBV30 CAWSRDSRQDYTF TGTGCCTGGAGTCGGGACAGTCGCCAAGACTACACCTTC
once TRBJ1-1 . TRBV29-1 CSVGALGTLEAFF TGCAGCGTTGGGGCCCTTGGGACCCTTGAAGCTTTCTTT
. TRBJ1-4 . TRBV9 CASSVGSATNEKLFF TGTGCCAGCAGCGTAGGGAGTGCAACTAATGAAAAACTGTTTTTT
. TRBJ2-1 . TRBV9 CASSARGSEQFF TGTGCCAGCAGCGCCAGAGGGAGTGAGCAGTTCTTC
. TRBJ1-5 TRBD1 TRBV28 CASSAPGQGDQPQHF TGTGCCAGCAGTGCCCCGGGACAGGGAGATCAGCCCCAGCATTTT
. TRBJ1-6 TRBD1 TRBV9 CASSVQGANSPLHF TGTGCCAGCAGCGTACAGGGGGCTAATTCACCCCTCCACTTT
. TRBJ2-2 TRBD1 TRBV20-1 CSASGDRGTGELFF TGCAGTGCTAGTGGCGACAGGGGAACCGGGGAGCTGTTTTTT
once TRBJ2-7 TRBD1 TRBV28 CASSQMRQGYEQYF TGTGCCAGCAGTCAGATGCGACAGGGCTACGAGCAGTACTTC
. TRBJ1-1 . TRBV29-1 CSVRDERGTEAFF TGCAGCGTCCGGGACGAAAGAGGGACTGAAGCTTTCTTT
. TRBJ1-5 . TRBV4-1 CASSQGRVPLNQPQHF TGCGCCAGCAGCCAAGGCAGGGTACCCCTCAATCAGCCCCAGCATTTT
. TRBJ2-7 TRBD2 TRBV4-2 CASSLGGEFYEQYF TGTGCCAGCAGCCTTGGGGGGGAATTCTACGAGCAGTACTTC
. TRBJ1-1 TRBD1 TRBV28 CASRTGSWNTEAFF TGTGCCAGCAGGACAGGGTCATGGAACACTGAAGCTTTCTTT
. TRBJ1-4 . TRBV19 CASSIGGANEKLFF TGTGCCAGTAGTATAGGGGGAGCTAATGAAAAACTGTTTTTT
. TRBJ2-5 . TRBV30 CAWSVRGVRGETQYF TGTGCCTGGAGTGTTAGAGGCGTTAGAGGGGAGACCCAGTACTTC
. TRBJ1-2 . TRBV7-9 CASSSSTANYGYTF TGTGCCAGCAGCTCCTCGACAGCTAACTATGGCTACACCTTC
. TRBJ1-2 . TRBV7-9 CASSTPGRPTGTF TGTGCCAGCAGCACTCCGGGACGCCCGACGGGCACCTTC
. TRBJ1-1 . TRBV19 CASTAGARNTEAFF TGTGCCAGTACCGCAGGGGCCCGGAACACTGAAGCTTTCTTT
once TRBJ1-2 . TRBV19 CASRGIPGTPGGYTF TGTGCCAGTAGGGGGATTCCCGGGACACCAGGGGGCTACACCTTC
. TRBJ1-5 . TRBV28 CASSPVGGQPQHF TGTGCCAGCAGTCCTGTCGGTGGGCAGCCCCAGCATTTT
. TRBJ1-5 . TRBV6-6 CASLQGWVQPQHF TGTGCCAGTTTACAGGGTTGGGTTCAGCCCCAGCATTTT
. TRBJ2-4 TRBD2 TRBV5-1 CASTVTSGGAGIQYF TGCGCCAGCACTGTGACTAGCGGGGGGGCCGGCATTCAGTACTTC
. TRBJ2-5 . TRBV18 CASSYQETQYF TGTGCCAGCTCCTACCAAGAGACCCAGTACTTC
. TRBJ2-1 . TRBV19 CASSIGGEQFF TGTGCCAGTAGTATTGGGGGTGAGCAGTTCTTC
. TRBJ2-1 TRBD2 TRBV7-3 CASGDYVSNEQFF TGTGCCAGCGGGGACTACGTTAGCAATGAGCAGTTCTTC
. TRBJ2-7 TRBD1 TRBV18 CASSPSDRAYSYEQYF TGTGCCAGCTCACCATCGGACAGGGCCTACTCCTACGAGCAGTACTTC
. TRBJ2-1 . TRBV30 CAWSALTRKQFF TGTGCCTGGAGTGCTCTGACCCGAAAGCAGTTCTTC
once TRBJ2-1 . TRBV4-1 CASRAGYSSYNEQFF TGCGCCAGCAGAGCGGGTTACAGCTCCTACAATGAGCAGTTCTTC
. TRBJ1-6 . TRBV28 CASSLGRINSPLHF TGTGCCAGCAGTTTAGGACGGATAAATTCACCCCTCCACTTT
. TRBJ2-7 TRBD2 TRBV10-2 CASSGEGGYSYEQYF TGCGCCAGCAGTGGGGAGGGAGGGTACTCCTACGAGCAGTACTTC
many TRBJ1-4 . TRBV11-2 CASSSWMGQGFEKLFF TGTGCCAGCAGCAGCTGGATGGGGCAGGGATTTGAAAAACTGTTTTTT
. TRBJ2-1 TRBD2 TRBV15 CATSRDLAGWSSYNEQFF TGTGCCACCAGCAGAGATCTAGCGGGCTGGAGCTCCTACAATGAGCAGTTCTTC
. TRBJ2-7 TRBD2 TRBV7-2 CASSKAGTSPYEQYF TGTGCCAGCAGCAAGGCCGGGACTAGCCCTTACGAGCAGTACTTC
. TRBJ2-4 . TRBV6-7 CASSYFGLAKNIQYF TGTGCCAGCAGTTACTTTGGCCTAGCCAAAAACATTCAGTACTTC